A selection of T cell receptor beta chains follows, all from one sample in a study of blood T cell repertoires in COVID-19. TCRdb keeps only in-frame clones here, not all; method: immunoSEQ multiplex PCR. This table has roughly 53,000 clones, 87% appearing once. The sequenced sample consisted of peripheral blood. These TCRs come from a woman aged 80 or over with COVID-19, enrolled during active disease. Each CDR3 is given with its conserved first and last residue. Fields, in order: D gene, V gene, J gene, clone size, CDR3 DNA, CDR3 protein. The D gene is left open where the match is weak. Clone size appears in some rows only: once, few, many, or a class for an expanded clone.

-	TRBV11-3	TRBJ1-6	-	TGTGCCAGCAGCCCTGGAGGAGGGTCACCCCTCCACTTT	CASSPGGGSPLHF
TRBD1	TRBV5-6	TRBJ1-5	-	TGTGCCAGCAGTTCAGGACAGGGAAGGCAGCCCCAGCATTTT	CASSSGQGRQPQHF
-	TRBV7-9	TRBJ1-5	-	TGTGCCAGCAGCTTAGGGTCGGGGGGGCACCGAAGCAATCAGCCCCAGCATTTT	CASSLGSGGHRSNQPQHF
TRBD1	TRBV19	TRBJ1-5	-	TGTGCCAGTAGCGGAACCCGGGACAGGGGTCAGCCCCAGCATTTT	CASSGTRDRGQPQHF
TRBD1	TRBV5-1	TRBJ1-4	-	TGCGCCAGCAGGGCCGGGACAGCTAATGAAAAACTGTTTTTT	CASRAGTANEKLFF
TRBD2	TRBV18	TRBJ2-1	-	TGTGCCAGCTCCTCCGGGACTAGCAACAATGAGCAGTTCTTC	CASSSGTSNNEQFF
TRBD1	TRBV28	TRBJ1-2	-	TGTGCCAGCTCTAGACAGGGGCGCGCGGGCTACACCTTC	CASSRQGRAGYTF
TRBD1	TRBV27	TRBJ1-2	-	TGTGCCAGCAGTACGGGACAGGGGGTCTATGGCTACACCTTC	CASSTGQGVYGYTF
-	TRBV7-2	TRBJ1-1	-	TGTGCCAGCAGTTCGAGGAGGAACACTGAAGCTTTCTTT	CASSSRRNTEAFF
-	TRBV18	TRBJ1-5	few	TGTGCCAGCTCACCTGCAGGGCCCAATCAGCCCCAGCATTTT	CASSPAGPNQPQHF
TRBD1	TRBV3-1/TRBV3-2	TRBJ1-1	-	TGTGCCAGCAGCCCCCGGGACAGGGCGCGGAACACTGAAGCTTTCTTT	CASSPRDRARNTEAFF
TRBD1	TRBV2	TRBJ1-6	-	TGTGCCAGCAGGACAGGGGCGACGAATTCACCCCTCCACTTT	CASRTGATNSPLHF
TRBD1	TRBV18	TRBJ2-7	few	TGTGCCAGCTCACCGGTTTCGGGGACAGGGGGTTTCTACGAGCAGTACTTC	CASSPVSGTGGFYEQYF
-	TRBV27	TRBJ2-5	-	TGTGCCAGCAGTTTCCGGGGGAAAGAGACCCAGTACTTC	CASSFRGKETQYF
-	TRBV23-1	TRBJ2-2	-	TGCGCCAGCAGTCAATCGCGGGCGGGGTTGGGCACCGGGGAGCTGTTTTTT	CASSQSRAGLGTGELFF
-	TRBV19	TRBJ1-5	-	TGTGCCAGTAGCCCCCAGGGGAGGGACAATCAGCCCCAGCATTTT	CASSPQGRDNQPQHF
TRBD1	TRBV29-1	TRBJ2-7	-	TGCAGCGCTGGGCGAGGGACAGGGAACTACGAGCAGTACTTC	CSAGRGTGNYEQYF
TRBD1	TRBV6-5	TRBJ1-1	-	TGTGCCAGCAGACGGACAGGGGCGACGAACACTGAAGCTTTCTTT	CASRRTGATNTEAFF
-	TRBV6-5	TRBJ2-7	-	TGTGCCAGCAGTTACGTAGGGGTGTTGGCCTACGAGCAGTACTTC	CASSYVGVLAYEQYF
TRBD2	TRBV5-1	TRBJ2-5	-	TGCGCCAGCAGCTTGGGTCCTAGCGGGGGCCAGGGGGAGACCCAGTACTTC	CASSLGPSGGQGETQYF
TRBD1	TRBV19	TRBJ1-3	-	TGTGCCAGTAGGTCCCCGGGACAGGGCGACGGAAACACCATATATTTT	CASRSPGQGDGNTIYF
-	TRBV6-5	TRBJ1-5	-	TGTGCCAGCAGTTACTCGGCCAGTGCTAATCAGCCCCAGCATTTT	CASSYSASANQPQHF
-	TRBV7-9	TRBJ1-4	-	TGTGCCAGCAGCTCGATCGGGGGGCCGAATGAAAAACTGTTTTTT	CASSSIGGPNEKLFF
-	TRBV5-4	TRBJ1-2	few	TGTGCCAGCAGAGCCGGGACTCATTATGGCTACACCTTC	CASRAGTHYGYTF
-	TRBV6-5	TRBJ1-5	-	TGTGCCAGCAGTTACTCGGGTTCGGGGAATCAGCCCCAGCATTTT	CASSYSGSGNQPQHF